The clone carrying this T cell receptor (beta chain) appeared many times. Its antigen remains unidentified. There are 13 residues in the CDR3. The germline V and J ends were trimmed by 3 bases and 1 base, with 6 bases remaining between them. This sample stems from a study of T-cell reconstitution after alpha-beta-depleted transplantation in children. Study-level points and caveats: Hyperexpanded clones declined; after one year, newly produced T cells mostly supplied diversity.

As it was prepared, the TCRbeta library received unique molecular identifiers. TCRdb called the PCR reads again in MiXCR, with one record for every CDR3 protein. In the table there are about 300,000 distinct CDR3 sequences, just over 7.5% of which are singletons. The gene calls are TRBV12-3 or TRBV12-4 and TRBJ1-1; D is undetermined. The clonotype originates from a female patient aged 2-9 years who had a stem cell transplant for Fanconi anemia, so the T cells may come from the graft donor. The source material was peripheral blood, sampled 360 days after TCRalphabeta/CD19-depleted stem cell transplant. CDR3 DNA sequence: TGTGCCAGCAGTTTCGGACGGAACACTGAAGCTTTCTTT. Its protein product is CASSFGRNTEAFF.